These T cell receptor beta chains were read from a single sample in a study of blood T cell repertoires in COVID-19. Data came from immunoSEQ multiplex PCR; TCRdb stores just in-frame clones and leaves some out. The data contain around 56,000 clones, 90% of them singletons. The sample comprised peripheral blood. Receptors originate from a man older than 75 with acute or convalescent COVID-19. CDR3s include the opening cysteine and the closing phenylalanine or tryptophan. A D gene is named only where the DNA matches it firmly. Not all rows give a size; the values are once, few, many and, for expanded clones, a class.

TRBV6-4	TRBD2	TRBJ2-1	.	CASSEQFSGGYNEQFF	TGTGCCAGCAGTGAGCAGTTTAGCGGGGGCTACAATGAGCAGTTCTTC
TRBV30	TRBD2	TRBJ2-2	.	CAFELRGGHSNTGELFF	TGTGCTTTCGAACTACGGGGGGGCCACTCGAACACCGGGGAGCTGTTTTTT
TRBV30	TRBD1	TRBJ1-5	once	CAWTSRGLSNQPQHF	TGTGCCTGGACGTCCAGGGGGCTTAGCAATCAGCCCCAGCATTTT
TRBV9	TRBD2	TRBJ2-3	.	CASSVATSGYTDTQYF	TGTGCCAGCAGCGTCGCGACTAGCGGATACACAGATACGCAGTATTTT
TRBV4-1	.	TRBJ1-4	.	CASSQVLIGEKLFF	TGCGCCAGCAGCCAAGTCCTGATCGGTGAAAAACTGTTTTTT
TRBV19	.	TRBJ1-4	once	CASSIPLGDPGTRNEKLFF	TGTGCCAGTAGTATTCCGTTAGGGGATCCCGGGACAAGGAATGAAAAACTGTTTTTT
TRBV19	TRBD2	TRBJ2-1	.	CASSMALAGGSSYNEQFF	TGTGCCAGTAGTATGGCACTAGCGGGGGGGAGCTCCTACAATGAGCAGTTCTTC
TRBV25-1	.	TRBJ2-7	.	CASSGDFYYEQYF	TGTGCCAGCAGTGGGGACTTCTACTACGAGCAGTACTTC
TRBV4-2	.	TRBJ2-5	.	CASSQVEGAQETQYF	TGTGCCAGCAGCCAAGTGGAGGGGGCCCAAGAGACCCAGTACTTC
TRBV19	.	TRBJ2-1	.	CASSEGTHEQFF	TGTGCCAGTAGTGAGGGGACTCATGAGCAGTTCTTC
TRBV12-5	.	TRBJ1-5	.	CASGLSGQPQHF	TGTGCTAGTGGTTTGTCAGGTCAGCCCCAGCATTTT
TRBV9	.	TRBJ2-1	.	CASSVHGGGANYNEQFF	TGTGCCAGCAGCGTCCATGGAGGGGGGGCGAACTACAATGAGCAGTTCTTC
TRBV5-4	TRBD1	TRBJ2-7	.	CASSPGTGGYEQYF	TGTGCCAGCAGCCCCGGGACAGGGGGCTACGAGCAGTACTTC
TRBV24-1	.	TRBJ2-7	.	CATHPHRLGRGDHEQYF	TGTGCCACCCACCCCCACCGCTTAGGCAGGGGGGACCACGAGCAGTACTTC
TRBV24-1	.	TRBJ2-1	.	CATSDRGTGSSYNEQFF	TGTGCCACCAGTGATAGGGGGACGGGAAGCTCCTACAATGAGCAGTTCTTC
TRBV7-2	TRBD2	TRBJ2-1	.	CASSLGAGGLGNEQFF	TGTGCCAGCAGCTTAGGTGCGGGGGGGCTAGGGAATGAGCAGTTCTTC